This paragraph reports one T cell receptor (beta chain). This sample was taken from a study of T cell changes during pregnancy in multiple sclerosis. The CDR3 runs to 14 residues. V was pared by 5 bases and J by 8 bases, with 12 bases of the junction left unmatched. In germline, CDR1 is MNHEY, CDR2 SMNVEV (reference sequence). Only in-frame clones appear in the TCRdb table, and some are missing; sequencing was by immunoSEQ multiplex PCR. The repertoire consists of 45,000 to 55,000 clones, with approximately 90% occurring once and the leading ten covering roughly 2%. The sample was peripheral blood, taken in the first trimester of pregnancy. The rearrangement joins TRBV27 to TRBJ2-7, with TRBD1 matching over 7 bases. This TCR was recovered from a female donor with multiple sclerosis, enrolled in a pregnancy study. The CDR3 DNA reads as TGTGCCAGCAGTCCCCGTCGACAGGGAAGGAAGCAGTACTTC. It yields the protein CASSPRRQGRKQYF.